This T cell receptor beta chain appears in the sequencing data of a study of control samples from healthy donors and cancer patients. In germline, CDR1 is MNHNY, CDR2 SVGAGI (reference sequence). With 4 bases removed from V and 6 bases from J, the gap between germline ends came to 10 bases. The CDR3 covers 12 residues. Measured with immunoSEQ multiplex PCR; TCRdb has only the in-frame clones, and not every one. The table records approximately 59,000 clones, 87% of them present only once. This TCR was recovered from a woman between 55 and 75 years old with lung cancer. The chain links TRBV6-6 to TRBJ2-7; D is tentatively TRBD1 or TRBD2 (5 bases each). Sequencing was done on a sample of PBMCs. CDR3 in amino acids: CASSSGGGEQYF. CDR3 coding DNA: TGTGCCAGCAGTTCGGGTGGGGGCGAGCAGTACTTC.